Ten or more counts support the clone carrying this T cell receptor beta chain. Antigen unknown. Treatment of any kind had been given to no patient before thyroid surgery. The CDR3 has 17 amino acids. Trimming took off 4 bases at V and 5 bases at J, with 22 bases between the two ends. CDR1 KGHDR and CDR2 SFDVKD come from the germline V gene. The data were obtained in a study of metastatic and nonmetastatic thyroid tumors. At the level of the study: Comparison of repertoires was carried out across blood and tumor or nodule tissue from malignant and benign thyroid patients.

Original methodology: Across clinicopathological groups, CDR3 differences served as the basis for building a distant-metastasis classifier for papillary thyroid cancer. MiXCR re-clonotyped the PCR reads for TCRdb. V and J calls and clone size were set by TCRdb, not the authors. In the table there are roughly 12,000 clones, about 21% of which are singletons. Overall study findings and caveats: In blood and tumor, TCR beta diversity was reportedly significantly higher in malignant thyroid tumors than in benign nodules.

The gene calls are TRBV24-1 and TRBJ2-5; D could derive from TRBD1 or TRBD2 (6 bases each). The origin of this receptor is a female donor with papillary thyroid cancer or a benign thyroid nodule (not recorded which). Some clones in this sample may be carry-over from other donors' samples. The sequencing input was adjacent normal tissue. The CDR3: CATSDSLRGVPYETQYF. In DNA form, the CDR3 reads TGTGCCACCAGTGACTCTTTAAGGGGGGTGCCGTACGAGACCCAGTACTTC.